The present T cell receptor beta chain was sequenced within a study of blood T cell repertoires in COVID-19. This clone was picked up one time. The repertoire was sequenced with immunoSEQ multiplex PCR; TCRdb's copy has only in-frame clones and lacks some. Among a few hundred thousand clones, 85% to 90% were seen once, and the ten largest hold 1.5% to 2%. Recovery meant two consecutive negative NP/OP PCR tests, professional clearance, or resolved symptoms. This sequence was found in a woman aged 30 to 39 who had recovered from COVID-19. The material sequenced was PBMCs or T cells enriched from blood (not recorded which).

Here the CDR3 DNA reads TGTGCCAGCACCCCTAGCGGGGGCCCTTACGAGCAGTACTTC. As protein: CASTPSGGPYEQYF. The genes are TRBV5-6 and TRBJ2-7; 10 bases are a match to TRBD2. CDR3 length: 14 residues. J was trimmed by 4 bases and V by 6 bases; bases with no gene match: 7. Germline values: CDR1 SGHDT, CDR2 YYEEEE. The full variable domain, rest sourced from reference TRBV5-6 and TRBJ2-7, is DAGVTQSPTHLIKTRGQQVTLRCSPKSGHDTVSWYQQALGQGPQFIFQYYEEEERQRGNFPDRFSGHQFPNYSSELNVNALLLGDSALYLCASTPSGGPYEQYFGPGTRLTVT.